This TCR beta chain stems from a study of cytomegalovirus exposure and HLA in healthy donors. Nominally healthy donors were sampled, though unrecorded immune exposures were likely. Primers included in the PCR were 60 Vbeta and 13 Jbeta primers. The repertoire was sequenced with immunoSEQ multiplex PCR; TCRdb's copy has only in-frame clones and lacks some. This table has 90,000 to 150,000 clones, about 76% appearing once. Comments on this clone: Its antigen is as yet unknown.

Germline lookup yields CDR1 SGHAT and CDR2 FQNNGV. J was trimmed by 0 bases and V by 4 bases; bases with no gene match: 8. The CDR3 is 16 amino acids. Findings and limits, study-wide: A later analysis found most CMV-associated TCR beta chains apparently HLA-restricted. Previously analyzed data showed that most TCR beta V segments were productive at a frequency of about 90% or about 30%.

V is TRBV11-2 and J is TRBJ2-5, with 7 positions matching TRBD1. The source is a woman aged 40-49 years in good health and CMV-seropositive. The specimen was PBMCs. CDR3 amino acids: CASSSGQEWYQETQYF. The CDR3 DNA is TGTGCCAGCAGCTCCGGACAGGAATGGTACCAAGAGACCCAGTACTTC.